These 11 T cell receptor beta chains share one sample of origin, sequenced in a study of T cell changes during pregnancy in multiple sclerosis. TCRdb keeps only in-frame clones here, not all; method: immunoSEQ multiplex PCR. Seen here are 15,000 to 20,000 clones, around 90% observed once, and the top ten hold about 1.3%. Sequencing was performed on CD4+ T cells from peripheral blood mononuclear cells, taken in the first trimester of pregnancy. The receptors here all came from a female donor in good health, enrolled as a control in a pregnancy study.

The chain has TRBV29-1 and TRBJ1-2; 7 bases fit TRBD1. Trimming at V came to 1 base and at J to 6 bases, leaving 5 bases not matched to a gene. The CDR3 extends over 13 amino acids. From germline, CDR1 is SQVTM and CDR2 ANQGSEA. CDR3 sequence reads: CSVEVPTGNGYTF. The CDR3 region has the DNA TGCAGCGTTGAAGTTCCGACAGGGAATGGCTACACCTTC.

This sequence joins TRBV7-2 and TRBJ1-3, with D unclear. The CDR3 sequence is 12 residues long. Looked up from germline, CDR1 is SGHTA and CDR2 is FQGNSA. Trimming took 4 bases from V and 7 from J, leaving 8 bases between them. CDR3 sequence: CASSSERNTIYF. The CDR3 DNA reads as TGTGCCAGCAGCTCTGAGAGGAACACCATATATTTT.

The rearrangement links TRBV5-6 to TRBJ2-7, with a weak D call TRBD2 (5 bases). Germline values: CDR1 SGHDT, CDR2 YYEEEE. The ends were cut back, 4 bases at V and 6 bases at J, with 11 bases in the middle. CDR3 length equals 12 residues. CDR3 nucleotide sequence: TGTGCCAGCAGCACTAGACGAGCCGAGCAGTACTTC. Residues: CASSTRRAEQYF.

The gene calls are TRBV9 and TRBJ2-3, with 9 nucleotides matching TRBD2. The length of the CDR3 is 15 residues. Germline trimming cut 3 bases from V and 3 bases from J; bases unmatched to any gene: 5. Germline V gene sequence: CDR1 SGDLS, CDR2 YYNGEE. The CDR3 region is CASSEGLASTDTQYF. The CDR3 coding sequence is TGTGCCAGCAGCGAGGGACTAGCATCGACAGATACGCAGTATTTT.

The chain combines TRBV5-6 with TRBJ1-1; 7 nucleotides agree with TRBD1. CDR3 length: 13 residues. The V segment lost 3 bases and the J segment 7 bases; nucleotides outside the gene matches: 6. Germline lookup yields CDR1 SGHDT and CDR2 YYEEEE. CDR3 coding DNA: TGTGCCAGCAGCTCTTTGACAGGGTTTGAAGCTTTCTTT. This sequence encodes CASSSLTGFEAFF.

Notes on this clone: A read error may produce the germline difference seen at one junction end. The chain uses TRBV5-1 and TRBJ2-3; D is uncertain. Per germline, CDR1 SGHRS and CDR2 YFSETQ. The CDR3 totals 14 residues. The DNA of the CDR3 is TGCGCCAGCACCGAGGTATCACGGCCAGAGACGCAGTATTTT. It translates to CASTEVSRPETQYF.

V and J are TRBV18 and TRBJ2-2; D unclear. V lost 3 bases and J lost 8, with 10 bases in between. The CDR3 is made up of 13 amino acids. The V gene's germline CDR1 is KGHSH and CDR2 LQKENI. CDR3: CASSPKSLGELFF. The CDR3 DNA sequence: TGTGCCAGCTCACCGAAGAGTTTAGGGGAGCTGTTTTTT.

Written as DNA, the CDR3 is TGCGCCAGCAGCCAGGACAGTAATCAGCCCCAGCATTTT. As protein: CASSQDSNQPQHF. The J gene is TRBJ1-5, the V gene TRBV5-1; maybe TRBD1 (6 bases). V lost 4 bases and J lost 4, with 9 bases in between. CDR3 length: 13 amino acids. Germline CDR1 SGHRS, CDR2 YFSETQ.

J is TRBJ2-2 and V is TRBV2; possibly TRBD1 for D (5 bases). Germline V gene sequence: CDR1 SNHLY, CDR2 FYNNEI. The CDR3 runs 16 residues. V lost 6 bases to trimming and J lost 0 bases, with 14 bases between them. CDR3 amino acids: CASSPRRVANTGELFF. CDR3 nucleotides: TGTGCCAGCAGCCCACGCAGGGTCGCGAACACCGGGGAGCTGTTTTTT.

This clone was observed a single time. The rearrangement joins TRBV5-1 to TRBJ2-6; 8 positions agree with TRBD1. CDR3 length equals 17 residues. With 6 bases clipped from V and 1 base from J, the junction kept 9 bases outside the gene matches. Germline-derived CDR1 and CDR2 are SGHRS and YFSETQ. For the CDR3, the DNA is TGCGCCAGCACTCCGGGACAGGCTACGTCTGGGGCCAACGTCCTGACTTTC. It yields the protein CASTPGQATSGANVLTF.

This chain connects TRBV5-4 to TRBJ2-7; D gene unclear. Germline V gives CDR1 SGHNT, CDR2 YYREEE (reference sequence). The ends were cut back, 5 bases at V and 0 bases at J, with 12 bases in the middle. The CDR3 extends over 14 amino acids. The CDR3, as DNA: TGTGCCAGCAGACTTGACTCCGACTCCTACGAGCAGTACTTC. As protein: CASRLDSDSYEQYF. The complete variable domain, with remaining parts taken from reference TRBV5-4 and TRBJ2-7, reads ETGVTQSPTHLIKTRGQQVTLRCSSQSGHNTVSWYQQALGQGPQFIFQYYREEENGRGNFPPRFSGLQFPNYSSELNVNALELDDSALYLCASRLDSDSYEQYFGPGTRLTVT.